This passage covers 13 T cell receptor beta chains from one sample sequenced in a study of blood T cell repertoires in COVID-19. The assay was immunoSEQ multiplex PCR, and TCRdb's table has in-frame clones only and misses some. The sample lists fewer than 250,000 clones; roughly 82% were seen once. The source material was peripheral blood. Every receptor here comes from a woman aged 55-69 years with COVID-19, enrolled during active disease.

The V call is TRBV19, the J call TRBJ1-2; 7 bases line up with TRBD1. Trimming removed 4 bases from V and 4 bases from J; junction bases left unmatched: 12. In germline, CDR1 is LNHDA, CDR2 SQIVND (reference sequence). CDR3 length equals 16 residues. CDR3 residues: CASSKQGTKGAYGYTF. DNA of the CDR3: TGTGCCAGTAGTAAACAAGGGACCAAGGGGGCCTATGGCTACACCTTC.

This chain links TRBV5-1 with TRBJ2-3, with a tentative D call TRBD2 (5 bases). Trimming shortened V by 4 bases and J by 1 base, and 16 bases separated the two germline ends. CDR3 length: 16 amino acids. The germline gives CDR1 SGHRS, CDR2 YFSETQ. CDR3 DNA: TGCGCCAGCAGCCCGCGGGTTAATAGCGGCACAGATACGCAGTATTTT. Translation: CASSPRVNSGTDTQYF.

The chain is built from TRBV7-8 and TRBJ1-3; possibly TRBD1 for D (6 bases). Trimming stripped 5 bases from V and 1 base from J, with 12 bases between. Per germline, CDR1 SGHVS and CDR2 FQNEAQ. The CDR3 sequence is 15 residues long. The CDR3 loop reads CASSRGQISGNTIYF. The CDR3, as DNA: TGTGCCAGCAGCCGAGGACAGATTTCTGGAAACACCATATATTTT.

V gene TRBV18 combines with J gene TRBJ1-2; no clear D gene. CDR3 length: 15 residues. The V and J ends lost 1 base and 5 bases respectively, with 14 bases between them. Germline values: CDR1 KGHSH, CDR2 LQKENI. Written as DNA, the CDR3 is TGTGCCAGCTCACCACAGAGGGAAGGAGGATATGGCTACACCTTC. Translating gives CASSPQREGGYGYTF.

V usage is TRBV5-4 and J usage is TRBJ1-6; D might be TRBD1 (6 bases). Trimming took off 1 base at V and 10 bases at J, with 12 bases between the two ends. Germline lookup yields CDR1 SGHNT and CDR2 YYREEE (reference sequence). This CDR3 has 14 amino acids. The CDR3: CASSLPGGGSPLHF. The CDR3 coding sequence is TGTGCCAGCAGCTTGCCGGGGGGGGGCTCACCCCTCCACTTT.

The J gene is TRBJ1-1, the V gene TRBV7-2, with TRBD1 matching 8 bases. CDR3 size: 14 residues. Germline loops: CDR1 SGHTA, CDR2 FQGNSA. V trimming: 5 bases; J trimming: 5 bases; junction bases outside the gene matches: 7. Written as DNA, the CDR3 is TGTGCCAGCAGCCCGAACAGGGGGAAGACTGAAGCTTTCTTT. This translates into CASSPNRGKTEAFF.

This chain connects TRBV12-5 to TRBJ2-3, with 7 nucleotides matching TRBD2. The germline gives CDR1 LGHNT, CDR2 FRNRAP. The junction had 3 bases not matched to a gene; V was cut back by 2 bases and J by 1 base. The CDR3 extends over 15 amino acids. The CDR3 bases are TGTGCTAGTGGTTTGTCGGGGGGACGCACAGATACGCAGTATTTT. Translating it yields CASGLSGGRTDTQYF.

This clone was seen just once. DNA for the CDR3: TGCGCCAGCAGCTTGGCCGTCGCAGGCCGAATCAATGAAAAACTGTTTTTT. This translates into CASSLAVAGRINEKLFF. The rearrangement joins TRBV5-1 to TRBJ1-4; D gene ambiguous. V dropped 0 bases and J dropped 5 bases, with 17 bases sitting between them. Looked up from germline, CDR1 is SGHRS and CDR2 is YFSETQ. The CDR3 length is 17 residues.

CDR3: CASSPFEASGQYEQYF. CDR3 bases: TGCGCCAGCAGCCCTTTCGAGGCTAGCGGGCAATACGAGCAGTACTTC. The genes are TRBV5-1 and TRBJ2-7, with TRBD2 matching over 8 bases. From germline, CDR1 is SGHRS and CDR2 YFSETQ. There are 16 residues in the CDR3. The trim removed 4 bases at V and 4 bases at J, leaving 13 bases unmatched.

This chain connects TRBV28 to TRBJ2-1, with D possibly matching TRBD2 (6 bases). The V end was cut by 6 bases, the J end by 2 bases, with 14 bases between. The CDR3 spans 15 residues. Germline V gene data show CDR1 as MDHEN and CDR2 as SYDVKM. The CDR3: CASRPGLATYNEQFF. CDR3 DNA: TGTGCCAGCAGACCGGGACTCGCTACCTACAATGAGCAGTTCTTC.

This chain connects TRBV27 to TRBJ1-2, with 8 bases identical to TRBD1. Germline CDR1 and CDR2: MNHEY and SMNVEV (reference sequence). This CDR3 spans 16 amino acids. Trimming took 2 bases from V and 5 from J; bases not matched to a gene: 10. The CDR3 bases are TGTGCCAGCAGTTTACGGGGGCAGGGGGCGAGGTATGGCTACACCTTC. Translating it yields CASSLRGQGARYGYTF.

V and J are TRBV19 and TRBJ1-2; perhaps TRBD1 as D (6 bases). CDR3 length equals 12 residues. Per germline, CDR1 LNHDA and CDR2 SQIVND (reference sequence). V was clipped by 3 bases and J by 8 bases, with 10 bases between them. The CDR3 loop reads CASSIGGTGYTF. CDR3 coding DNA: TGTGCCAGTAGTATTGGGGGCACGGGCTACACCTTC.

V is TRBV6-5 and J is TRBJ1-2, with TRBD1 matching over 8 bases. CDR3 length: 15 residues. Germline values: CDR1 MNHEY, CDR2 SVGAGI. J lost 4 bases, V lost 5 bases, and 9 bases had no gene match. Here the CDR3 reads CASSPRTGRTYGYTF. As DNA, the CDR3 is TGTGCCAGCAGTCCACGGACAGGGAGAACCTATGGCTACACCTTC.